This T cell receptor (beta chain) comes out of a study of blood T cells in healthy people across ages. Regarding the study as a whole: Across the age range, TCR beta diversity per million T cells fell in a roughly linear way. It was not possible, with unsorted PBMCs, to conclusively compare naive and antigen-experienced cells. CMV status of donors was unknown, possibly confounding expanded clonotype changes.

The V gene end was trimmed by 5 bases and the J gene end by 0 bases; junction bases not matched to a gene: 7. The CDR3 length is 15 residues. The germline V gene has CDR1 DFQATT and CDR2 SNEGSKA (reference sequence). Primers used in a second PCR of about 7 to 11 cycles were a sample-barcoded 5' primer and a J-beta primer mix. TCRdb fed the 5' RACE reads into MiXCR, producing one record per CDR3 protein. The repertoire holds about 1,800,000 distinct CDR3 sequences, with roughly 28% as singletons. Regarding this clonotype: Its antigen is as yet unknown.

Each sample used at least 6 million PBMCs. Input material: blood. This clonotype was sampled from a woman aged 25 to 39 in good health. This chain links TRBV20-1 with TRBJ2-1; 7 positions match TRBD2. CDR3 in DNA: TGCAGTGCTGTTCCTAGCGGTTACTCCTACAATGAGCAGTTCTTC. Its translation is CSAVPSGYSYNEQFF.